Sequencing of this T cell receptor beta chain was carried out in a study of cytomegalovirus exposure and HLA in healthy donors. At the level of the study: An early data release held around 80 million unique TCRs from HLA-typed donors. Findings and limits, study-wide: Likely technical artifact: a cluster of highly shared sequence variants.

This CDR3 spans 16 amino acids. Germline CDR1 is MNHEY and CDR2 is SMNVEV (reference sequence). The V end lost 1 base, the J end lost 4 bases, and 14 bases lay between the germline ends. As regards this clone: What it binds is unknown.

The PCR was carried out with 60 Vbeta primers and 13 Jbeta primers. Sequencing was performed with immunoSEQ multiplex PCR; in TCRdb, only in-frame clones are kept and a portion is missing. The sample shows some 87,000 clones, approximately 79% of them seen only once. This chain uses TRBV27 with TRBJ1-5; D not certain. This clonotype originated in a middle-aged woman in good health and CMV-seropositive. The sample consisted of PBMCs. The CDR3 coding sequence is TGTGCCAGCAGTTTATTCGCCGGGGTGGGTAATCAGCCCCAGCATTTT. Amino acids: CASSLFAGVGNQPQHF.